The 10 T cell receptor beta chains below come from one sample, sequenced in a study of T-cell reconstitution after alpha-beta-depleted transplantation in children. Construction of the TCRbeta library involved unique molecular identifiers. TCRdb reprocessed the PCR reads via MiXCR and lists one record per CDR3 protein. Of more than 400,000 distinct CDR3 sequences listed, about an eighth are singletons. The sample consisted of PBMCs, mostly from graft donor cells, taken 180 days after TCRalphabeta/CD19-depleted stem cell transplant. The source is a female patient between 2 and 10 years old who had a stem cell transplant for aplastic anemia, so the T cells may come from the graft donor.

The J gene is TRBJ2-7, the V gene TRBV24-1, with 8 positions matching TRBD1. The CDR3 is 16 amino acids. After removal of 5 bases from V and 1 base from J, the junction contained 9 bases not matched to a gene. Germline V gives CDR1 KGHDR, CDR2 SFDVKD. The CDR3 reads CATSAADREGSYEQYF. The CDR3, as DNA: TGTGCCACCAGTGCCGCGGACAGGGAAGGGTCCTACGAGCAGTACTTC.

In this sample, this clonotype turned up a few times. V usage is TRBV7-9 and J usage is TRBJ2-1; D is undetermined. The V end was cut by 5 bases, the J end by 1 base, with 6 bases between. This CDR3 is built from 13 residues. Per germline, CDR1 SEHNR and CDR2 FQNEAQ (reference sequence). This chain's CDR3 is CASSAVSYNEQFF. The CDR3 bases are TGTGCCAGCAGCGCGGTATCCTACAATGAGCAGTTCTTC.

With respect to this clonotype: One junction end does not reproduce the germline sequence, and a read error may be involved. The chain links TRBV11-2 to TRBJ2-1, with TRBD2 identical over 13 bases. Germline CDR1 SGHAT, CDR2 FQNNGV. This CDR3 is 16 amino acids long. The DNA of the CDR3 is TGTGCCAGCAGCTGGACTAGCGGGAGTACCTACAATCAGCAGTTCTTC. This sequence encodes CASSWTSGSTYNQQFF.

The V gene is TRBV9, the J gene TRBJ2-1; 9 positions agree with TRBD2. The germline V gene has CDR1 SGDLS and CDR2 YYNGEE. This CDR3 is 15 amino acids long. With V trimmed by 1 base and J by 4 bases, 3 bases remained unmatched. The CDR3 DNA follows: TGTGCCAGCAGCGTAAGGCTAGCGGGGTACAATGAGCAGTTCTTC. Translated: CASSVRLAGYNEQFF.

The chain has TRBV4-3 and TRBJ2-3; possibly TRBD2 for D (5 bases). Trimming stripped 0 bases from V and 2 bases from J, with 15 bases between. This CDR3 comprises 17 residues. Germline values: CDR1 LGHNA, CDR2 YSLEER. CDR3 sequence: CASSQDLGGQDTDTQYF. Written as DNA, the CDR3 is TGCGCCAGCAGCCAAGATCTCGGCGGGCAAGACACAGATACGCAGTATTTT.

This clonotype was counted at least ten times. V gene TRBV9 combines with J gene TRBJ2-3, with D tentatively TRBD1 (6 bases). This CDR3 has 15 residues. The germline CDR1 and CDR2 sequences are SGDLS and YYNGEE. V lost 2 bases, J lost 3 bases, and 13 bases lay in between. CDR3 nucleotides: TGTGCCAGCAGCGTGAATAACAGGGTAACAGATACGCAGTATTTT. Protein: CASSVNNRVTDTQYF.

In its sample, this clonotype was seen a few times. This sequence joins TRBV20-1 and TRBJ1-3; no definite D call. Germline CDR1 reads DFQATT; CDR2 reads SNEGSKA (reference sequence). The CDR3 extends over 9 amino acids. In DNA, the CDR3 is TGCAGAGCCGGAAACACCATATATTTT. As protein: CRAGNTIYF.

The CDR3 DNA sequence: TGTGCCAGCAGCTTTCTCTCGGGGAGGGCCGGGATCAATGAGCAGTTCTTC. Amino acids: CASSFLSGRAGINEQFF. This chain uses TRBV7-7 with TRBJ2-1; 7 positions agree with TRBD2. The CDR3 consists of 17 residues. Unmatched junction bases numbered 14, after V lost 3 bases and J lost 6 bases. CDR1 is SSHAT, CDR2 FNYEAQ, per germline (reference sequence).

The CDR3, as DNA: TGCGCCAGCAGCTTGCGCACCGGGACAGGGTTGGAGACCCAGTACTTC. Translating it yields CASSLRTGTGLETQYF. V is TRBV5-1 and J is TRBJ2-5; 9 positions agree with TRBD1. The germline CDR1 and CDR2 sequences are SGHRS and YFSETQ. The CDR3 loop spans 16 amino acids. J was trimmed by 5 bases and V by 1 base; bases with no gene match: 9.

This clonotype has ten or more counts. The V and J genes are TRBV7-9 and TRBJ1-1, with 8 bases fitting TRBD1. This CDR3 contains 14 residues. Trimming at V came to 5 bases and at J to 7 bases, leaving 9 bases not matched to a gene. The germline gives CDR1 SEHNR, CDR2 FQNEAQ (reference sequence). The CDR3 protein is CASSKDRDIIEAFF. In DNA, the CDR3 is TGTGCCAGCAGCAAGGACAGGGATATTATTGAAGCTTTCTTT.